One T cell receptor beta chain is described in this entry. The target of this receptor is not known. Base qualities were left out, and no much larger clone turns up one base away. The record originates from a study of T cell clones after liver transplantation (dated by TCRdb to about 2019). At the level of the whole study: The samples were obtained from ITN030ST, a randomized trial that attempted immunosuppression withdrawal within 2 years after liver transplantation. Donor-reactive T cell clones were identified by TCRbeta sequencing following a pre-transplant mixed lymphocyte reaction and were subsequently tracked in post-transplant blood. As an antigen-independent comparator for donor-reactive sequences, third party-reactive TCRbeta sequences were also identified from pre-transplant MLRs. Of the eight recipients, a few were HCV-positive, while the remaining recipients had been transplanted for non-autoimmune, non-viral indications. The subjects received no induction therapy and were kept on standard immunosuppression until randomization at 12-24 months post-transplant. Tolerance was defined as complete immunosuppression withdrawal for at least one year with no rise in liver enzymes beyond twice the upper limit of normal. Blood samples were collected pre-transplant, pre-randomization before withdrawal, and post-randomization after either full withdrawal or failed withdrawal. Of the 8 liver transplant recipients making up the studied cohort, 3 were classified as tolerant and 5 as non-tolerant.

Points the paper makes about the study in general: Donor-reactive sequences declined more than third party-reactive ones, suggesting partial antigen-specific deletion unrelated to withdrawal success. In most of the 8 subjects, regardless of tolerance or HCV status, circulating donor-reactive CD4 TCRbeta sequences dropped significantly post-transplant. The conclusions were considered preliminary, being limited by small, heterogeneous patient numbers and non-standardized post-transplant time points. In a couple of subjects, low numbers of available donor cells limited the measurable donor-reactive repertoire. Since no allograft tissue specimens were available, donor-reactive T cells may have migrated into the graft instead of being deleted. Once repertoire turnover was taken into account, donor-reactive detection showed a significant reduction for CD4 in 7 of 8 subjects and for CD8 in 8 of 8.

Unstimulated PBMCs, after thawing, were stained for CD3, CD4 and CD8 and then FACS-sorted into CD3+CD4+ and CD3+CD8+ populations. All 8 studied subjects were randomized to withdrawal of immunosuppression. The Qiagen DNeasy Blood and Tissue Kit was used for genomic DNA isolation. High-throughput TCRbeta CDR3 sequencing of frozen genomic DNA was performed by immunoSEQ, with PCR amplification, mapping, bias correction and internal controls included. For the original study's pipeline: Productive rearrangements were kept, and unique TCRbeta sequences were defined by CDR3 nucleotide sequence plus V and J gene. A sequence counted as donor-reactive only if the sequence showed at least 5-fold expansion in CFSE-low cells compared with unstimulated pre-transplant cells and had a frequency of at least 0.01%. Per-subject minimum frequency thresholds, based on the lowest-template unstimulated sample, ensured at least 90% detection power. Repertoire turnover was measured by Jensen-Shannon divergence between the top 1000 TCRbeta sequences post- and pre-transplant. Two-sided Fisher's exact tests were used to test for changes in the detection of donor-reactive sequences. The table was pulled from immuneACCESS by TCRdb, which kept in-frame rearrangements only. Such tables lose some clones; where checked, under half of the loss comes from unresolved V genes, and the rest has no known cause. V and J calls and clone size come straight from that table; D and trimming were deduced from the DNA. The sample profile shows some 60,000 clones; 70% of them were found once. In total, the top ten clones hold 2.8% of the sample.

Sequencing used CD4+ T cells from blood, obtained at the approximately 15-month timepoint. This sequence was found in a human patient who received a liver transplant. After a transplant, some T cells may be the graft donor's own cells.

The sequenced DNA: TGTGCCAGTGGGCAGAGCCGAAACACTGAAGCTTTCTTT. Translated, this is CASGQSRNTEAFF. The rearranged segments are TRBV7-2 and TRBJ1-1, with the D segment identity uncertain. The germline V gene gives CDR1 as SGHTA and CDR2 as FQGNSA. The CDR3 sequence holds 13 residues, the cysteine and phenylalanine included. The entry retains the CDR3 DNA only, 39 bases that are in frame from base 1. V was cut back by 9 bases and J by 2 bases, leaving a gap of 13 bases between them.